The 5 T cell receptor beta chains reported below all come from one sample, sequenced in a study of post-analysis software for immune sequencing data. Study results and limitations: Controls had lower frequencies than patients of five or six TRBV segments, which included TRBV5-6, TRBV5-1 and TRBV20-1.

These receptors lack a known antigen. Each TCR beta cDNA library carried unique molecular identifiers. TCRdb independently ran MiXCR on the PCR reads; one entry per CDR3 protein. Of about 540,000 distinct CDR3 sequences detected, around a third appear once; the ten largest clones hold approximately 6%. The sequenced material came from blood. These receptors were collected from a girl younger than 18 with multiple sclerosis.

The rearrangement uses TRBV2 and TRBJ1-4; D is undetermined. Germline V gene sequence: CDR1 SNHLY, CDR2 FYNNEI. CDR3 length: 10 residues. The V end lost 7 bases, the J end lost 9 bases, and 6 bases lay between the germline ends. Here the CDR3 reads CASIGQKLFF. CDR3 nucleotides: TGTGCCAGCATCGGACAAAAACTGTTTTTT. The complete variable domain, with remaining parts taken from reference TRBV2 and TRBJ1-4, reads EPEVTQTPSHQVTQMGQEVILRCVPISNHLYFYWYRQILGQKVEFLVSFYNNEISEKSEIFDDQFSVERPDGSNFTLKIRSTKLEDSAMYFCASIGQKLFFGSGTQLSVL.

Comment on this clonotype: One end of the junction does not line up with germline, which may come from a read error. This rearrangement joins TRBV20-1 to TRBJ1-2, with unresolved D. Germline values: CDR1 DFQATT, CDR2 SNEGSKA (reference sequence). This CDR3 comprises 11 residues. The CDR3 region is CSALINYGCTF. Written as DNA, the CDR3 is TGCAGTGCTTTGATTAACTATGGCTGCACCTTC.

This clonotype has just a few counts. The chain is built from TRBV7-3 and TRBJ1-1; TRBD1 is a possible D gene (5 bases). Germline values: CDR1 SGHTA, CDR2 FQGTGA. The V gene lost 5 bases and the J gene lost 1 base, with 11 bases spanning the gap. The CDR3 runs 14 residues. The CDR3 spells CASSTGLPNTEAFF. DNA of the CDR3: TGTGCCAGCAGCACGGGACTGCCGAACACTGAAGCTTTCTTT.

This clonotype was seen more than once but under ten times. The CDR3 spells CASSPYPSGASTDTQYF. The CDR3 bases are TGCGCCAGCAGCCCTTATCCCAGCGGTGCTAGCACAGATACGCAGTATTTT. The chain carries TRBV4-1 and TRBJ2-3; possible D gene TRBD2, 5 bases. Per germline, CDR1 MGHRA and CDR2 YSYEKL. The CDR3 loop spans 17 amino acids. Trimming shortened V by 4 bases and J by 0 bases, and 17 bases separated the two germline ends.

This clonotype appeared a few times. The rearrangement links TRBV7-8 to TRBJ2-3; D is perhaps TRBD2 (5 bases). The CDR3 runs to 13 residues. CDR1 is SGHVS, CDR2 FQNEAQ, per germline. V gave up 4 bases and J gave up 4 bases, with 9 bases separating them. The CDR3 DNA reads as TGTGCCAGCAGCTGGGCTAGCTCAGATACGCAGTATTTT. Amino acid sequence: CASSWASSDTQYF.